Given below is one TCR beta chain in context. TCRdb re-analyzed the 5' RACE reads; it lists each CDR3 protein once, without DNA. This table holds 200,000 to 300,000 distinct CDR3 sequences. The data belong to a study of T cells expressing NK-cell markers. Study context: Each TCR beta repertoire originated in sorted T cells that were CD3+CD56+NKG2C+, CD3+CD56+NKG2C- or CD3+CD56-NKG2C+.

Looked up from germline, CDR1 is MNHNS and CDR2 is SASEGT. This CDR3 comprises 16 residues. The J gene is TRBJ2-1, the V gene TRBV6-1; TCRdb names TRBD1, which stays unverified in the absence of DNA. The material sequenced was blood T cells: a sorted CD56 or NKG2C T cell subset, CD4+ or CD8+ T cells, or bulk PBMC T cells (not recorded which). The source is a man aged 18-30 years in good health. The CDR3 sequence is CASTSLGTGDYNEQFF.